What follows describes a single TCR beta chain. The entry originates in a study of blood T cell repertoires in COVID-19. Germline values: CDR1 WNHNN, CDR2 SYGVQD (reference sequence). Unmatched junction bases numbered 8, after V lost 2 bases and J lost 5 bases. The CDR3 loop spans 16 amino acids. Libraries were prepared by immunoSEQ multiplex PCR; TCRdb keeps only in-frame clonotypes and omits some of them. The sample yields about 320,000 clones, roughly nine tenths seen once. This TCR was sampled from a man aged 55 to 70 who had recovered from COVID-19. Sequenced input: PBMCs or T cells enriched from blood (not recorded which). The rearrangement links TRBV10-1 to TRBJ2-5; 10 bases are shared with TRBD2. The CDR3 DNA reads as TGCGCCAGCAGTGAGGGGCTAGCGGGAGTGACTGAGACCCAGTACTTC. Amino acids: CASSEGLAGVTETQYF.